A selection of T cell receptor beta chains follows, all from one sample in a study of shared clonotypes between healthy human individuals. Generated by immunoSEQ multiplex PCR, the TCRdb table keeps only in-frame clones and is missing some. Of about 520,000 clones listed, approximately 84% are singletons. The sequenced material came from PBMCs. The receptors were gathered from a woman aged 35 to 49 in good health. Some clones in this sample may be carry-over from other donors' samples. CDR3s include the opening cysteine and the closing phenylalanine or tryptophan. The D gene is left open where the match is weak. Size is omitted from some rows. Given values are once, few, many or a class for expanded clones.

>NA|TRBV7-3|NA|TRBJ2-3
CASSLVGGTTDTQYF
TGTGCCAGCAGCTTAGTGGGGGGAACCACAGATACGCAGTATTTT
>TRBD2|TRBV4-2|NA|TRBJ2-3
CASSQGPGTSGSWGPDTQYF
TGTGCCAGCAGCCAAGGCCCCGGGACTAGCGGAAGTTGGGGCCCAGATACGCAGTATTTT
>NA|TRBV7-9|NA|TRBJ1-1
CASSPQPNTEAFF
TGTGCCAGCAGCCCGCAACCGAACACTGAAGCTTTCTTT
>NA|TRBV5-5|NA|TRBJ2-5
CASSQETQYF
TGTGCCAGCAGCCAAGAGACCCAGTACTTC
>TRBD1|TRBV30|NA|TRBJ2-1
CAWRGPGQGLDEQFF
TGTGCCTGGAGGGGGCCGGGACAGGGGTTGGATGAGCAGTTCTTC
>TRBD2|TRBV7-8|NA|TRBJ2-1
CASSLMPSGPDEQFF
TGTGCCAGCAGCTTGATGCCTAGCGGGCCTGATGAGCAGTTCTTC
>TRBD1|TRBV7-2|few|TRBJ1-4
CASSLEDRVLFF
TGTGCCAGCAGCTTAGAGGACAGGGTACTGTTTTTT
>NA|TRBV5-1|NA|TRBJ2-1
CASSLSVSSYNEQFF
TGCGCCAGCAGCTTGAGTGTGAGCTCCTACAATGAGCAGTTCTTC
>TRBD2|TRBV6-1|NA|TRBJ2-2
CASSDPREASNTGELFF
TGTGCCAGCAGTGATCCGCGGGAGGCCTCGAACACCGGGGAGCTGTTTTTT
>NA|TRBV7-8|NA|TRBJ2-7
CASSLERRGSPYEQYF
TGTGCCAGCAGCTTAGAGAGGAGGGGAAGTCCCTACGAGCAGTACTTC
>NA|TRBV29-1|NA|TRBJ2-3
CSGHEGLRLGDTQYF
TGCAGCGGTCACGAGGGACTCAGGCTGGGAGATACGCAGTATTTT
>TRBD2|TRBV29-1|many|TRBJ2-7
CSVEGLAGGPNEQYF
TGCAGCGTGGAGGGTCTAGCGGGAGGGCCCAACGAGCAGTACTTC
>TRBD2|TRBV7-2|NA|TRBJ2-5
CASSLSSGEETQYF
TGTGCCAGCAGCTTATCTAGCGGAGAAGAGACCCAGTACTTC
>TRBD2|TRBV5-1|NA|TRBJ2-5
CASNREGVPETQYF
TGCGCCAGCAATAGGGAGGGAGTTCCAGAGACCCAGTACTTC
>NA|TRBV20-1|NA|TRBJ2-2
CSATNTGELFF
TGCAGTGCCACGAACACCGGGGAGCTGTTTTTT
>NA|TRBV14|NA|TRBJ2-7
CASSQARSPAELYEQYF
TGTGCCAGCAGCCAAGCCCGCAGCCCCGCGGAACTCTACGAGCAGTACTTC
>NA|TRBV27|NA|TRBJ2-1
CASSFGNGEQFF
TGTGCCAGCAGTTTCGGTAACGGCGAGCAGTTCTTC
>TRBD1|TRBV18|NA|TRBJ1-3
CASSPTGVGNTIYF
TGTGCCAGCTCACCGACAGGGGTCGGAAACACCATATATTTT
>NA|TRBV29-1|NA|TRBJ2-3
CSARTSTDTQYF
TGCAGCGCCCGGACGAGCACAGATACGCAGTATTTT
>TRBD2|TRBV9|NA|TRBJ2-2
CASSVRTSGRESTGELFF
TGTGCCAGCAGCGTCCGGACTAGCGGGAGGGAAAGCACCGGGGAGCTGTTTTTT
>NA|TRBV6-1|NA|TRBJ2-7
CASSDGTYEQYF
TGTGCCAGCAGTGATGGTACCTACGAGCAGTACTTC
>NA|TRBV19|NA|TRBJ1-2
CASSITENYGYTF
TGTGCCAGTAGTATCACAGAAAACTATGGCTACACCTTC
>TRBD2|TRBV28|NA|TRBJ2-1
CASSRRSGRVYYNEQFF
TGTGCCAGCAGCCGACGTAGCGGGAGGGTCTACTACAATGAGCAGTTCTTC
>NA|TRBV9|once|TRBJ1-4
CASSGVSAEKLFF
TGTGCCAGCAGCGGAGTATCAGCGGAAAAACTGTTTTTT
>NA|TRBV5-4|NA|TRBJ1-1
CASSNTGLYTEAFF
TGTGCCAGCAGCAATACAGGGTTGTATACTGAAGCTTTCTTT
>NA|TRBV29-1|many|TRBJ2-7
CSVEGGQSYEQYF
TGCAGCGTTGAAGGAGGACAGAGCTACGAGCAGTACTTC
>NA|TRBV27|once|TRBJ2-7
CASSLGPVGLYEQYF
TGTGCCAGCAGTTTAGGCCCGGTGGGGCTTTACGAGCAGTACTTC
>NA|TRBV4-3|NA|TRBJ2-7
CASSQDLDSNYEQYF
TGCGCCAGCAGCCAAGATTTGGACTCCAACTACGAGCAGTACTTC
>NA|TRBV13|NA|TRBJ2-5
CASSLSGYKRTQYF
TGTGCCAGCAGCTTATCAGGGTACAAGAGAACCCAGTACTTC
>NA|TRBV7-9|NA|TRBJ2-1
CASSLGPYNEQFF
TGTGCCAGCAGCTTAGGCCCCTACAATGAGCAGTTCTTC
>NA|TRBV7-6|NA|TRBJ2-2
CASSLAAGHSNTGELFF
TGTGCCAGCAGCTTAGCGGCGGGACACTCGAACACCGGGGAGCTGTTTTTT
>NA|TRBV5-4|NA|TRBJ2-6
CASSSGGLARGGANVLTF
TGTGCCAGCAGCTCTGGCGGGCTAGCTCGTGGTGGGGCCAACGTCCTGACTTTC
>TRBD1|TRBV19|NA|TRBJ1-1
CASRRDREVDTEAFF
TGTGCCAGTAGACGGGACAGAGAAGTGGACACTGAAGCTTTCTTT
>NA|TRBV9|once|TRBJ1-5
CASSAAGHSNQPQHF
TGTGCCAGCAGCGCCGCGGGCCACAGCAATCAGCCCCAGCATTTT
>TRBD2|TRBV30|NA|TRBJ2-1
CAWTTSGNNEQFF
TGTGCCTGGACAACTAGCGGAAACAATGAGCAGTTCTTC
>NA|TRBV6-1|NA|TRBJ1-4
CASSEERGGFEKLFF
TGTGCCAGCAGTGAAGAGCGAGGGGGGTTCGAAAAACTGTTTTTT
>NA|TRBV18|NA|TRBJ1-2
CASSPLFRAAVDYGYTF
TGTGCCAGCTCACCCCTCTTCCGGGCCGCGGTAGACTATGGCTACACCTTC
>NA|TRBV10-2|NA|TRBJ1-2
CASNPQNQGNYGYTF
TGCGCCAGCAACCCGCAAAATCAGGGTAACTATGGCTACACCTTC
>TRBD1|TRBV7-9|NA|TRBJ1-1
CASSRDSLGNTEAFF
TGTGCCAGCAGCCGGGACAGCTTGGGGAACACTGAAGCTTTCTTT
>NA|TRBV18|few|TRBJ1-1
CASSPTGPTNTEAFF
TGTGCCAGCTCACCTACGGGACCAACGAACACTGAAGCTTTCTTT
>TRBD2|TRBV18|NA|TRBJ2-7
CASSHQRPSGIYEQYF
TGTGCCAGCTCTCACCAGAGGCCTAGCGGGATATACGAGCAGTACTTC
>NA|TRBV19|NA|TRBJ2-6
CASSPGSGANVLTF
TGTGCCAGTAGTCCAGGCTCTGGGGCCAACGTCCTGACTTTC
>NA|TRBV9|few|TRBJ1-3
CASSVEGGGVTSGNTIYF
TGTGCCAGCAGCGTAGAGGGGGGAGGGGTAACCTCTGGAAACACCATATATTTT
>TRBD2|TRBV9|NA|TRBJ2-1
CARGTSGRQHHNEQFF
TGTGCCAGGGGGACTAGCGGGAGGCAACATCACAATGAGCAGTTCTTC
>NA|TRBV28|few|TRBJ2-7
CASSLEEPGEQYF
TGTGCCAGCAGTTTAGAGGAGCCCGGCGAGCAGTACTTC
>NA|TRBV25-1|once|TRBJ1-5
CASSESGPSNQPQHF
TGTGCCAGCAGTGAATCCGGGCCGAGCAATCAGCCCCAGCATTTT
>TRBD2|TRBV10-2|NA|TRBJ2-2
CASRPWTSGPPNTGELFF
TGCGCCAGCAGGCCCTGGACTAGCGGGCCCCCGAACACCGGGGAGCTGTTTTTT
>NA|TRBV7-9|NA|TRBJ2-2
CASSLGLFLGAGELFF
TGTGCCAGCAGCTTAGGCCTTTTCTTAGGCGCCGGGGAGCTGTTTTTT
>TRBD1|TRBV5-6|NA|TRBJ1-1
CASSLDRGQVGTEAFF
TGTGCCAGCAGCTTGGACAGGGGGCAAGTGGGGACTGAAGCTTTCTTT
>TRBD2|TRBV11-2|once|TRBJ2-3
CASSFHGRPDTQYF
TGTGCCAGCAGCTTCCACGGGAGGCCCGATACGCAGTATTTT
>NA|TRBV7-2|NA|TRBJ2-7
CASSLRRGAWYEQYF
TGTGCCAGCAGCTTAAGGCGAGGGGCTTGGTACGAGCAGTACTTC
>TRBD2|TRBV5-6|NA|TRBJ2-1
CASSGGLATRHEQFF
TGTGCCAGCAGCGGAGGACTAGCGACCCGTCATGAGCAGTTCTTC
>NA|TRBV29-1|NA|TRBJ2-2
CSVGRAQDTGELFF
TGCAGCGTTGGGCGGGCCCAGGACACCGGGGAGCTGTTTTTT
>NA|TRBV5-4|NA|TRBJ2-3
CASSLPKKSDTQYF
TGTGCCAGCAGCTTACCGAAGAAATCAGATACGCAGTATTTT
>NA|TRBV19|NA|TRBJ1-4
CARDRFRGAHEKLFF
TGTGCCAGGGACCGTTTCCGGGGGGCCCATGAAAAACTGTTTTTT